Each of the 28 T cell receptor beta chains below was sequenced from the same sample in a study of low-dose radiotherapy and immunotherapy resistance in tumors. Time point of the sample: before trial treatment. Primers targeting TRAV and TRBV primed first-strand cDNA, covering alpha and beta chains. Both a constant-region primer and a V-primer adapter served to amplify TCRs across 20 PCR cycles. Each CDR3 protein is one row after TCRdb ran MiXCR on the reads. The sample has under 95,000 distinct CDR3 sequences, over 15% seen once. The sequenced sample was PBMCs, obtained before treatment. These receptor sequences come from a male donor with prostate cancer.

The chain links TRBV29-1 to TRBJ2-7, with TRBD1 identical over 10 bases. The trim removed 2 bases at V and 6 bases at J, leaving 7 bases unmatched. The germline V gene encodes CDR1 SQVTM and CDR2 ANQGSEA. The CDR3 spans 14 residues. CDR3 nucleotide sequence: TGCAGCGTTGAAACCGGGACAGGGGCTGGCGAGCAGTACTTC. Protein: CSVETGTGAGEQYF.

This clonotype was picked up many times. CDR3 DNA sequence: TGTGCCAGCTCACCGGACCAGGGACCACCTAATGAAAAACTGTTTTTT. Protein sequence: CASSPDQGPPNEKLFF. This sequence joins TRBV18 and TRBJ1-4; tentatively, D is TRBD1 (5 bases). Germline CDR1 is KGHSH and CDR2 is LQKENI. The CDR3 sequence is 16 residues long. The V and J ends lost 3 bases and 3 bases respectively, with 14 bases between them.

In its sample, this clonotype was seen many times. The J gene is TRBJ1-1, the V gene TRBV5-4, with a weak D call TRBD1 (5 bases). V lost 3 bases to trimming and J lost 5 bases, with 8 bases between them. CDR3 length equals 12 residues. Germline V gene data show CDR1 as SGHNT and CDR2 as YYREEE (reference sequence). CDR3 region: CASSWGRTEAFF. DNA of the CDR3: TGTGCCAGCAGCTGGGGGAGGACTGAAGCTTTCTTT.

This clonotype occurred many times. The chain joins TRBV6-5 to TRBJ2-3; TRBD2 agrees at 8 bases. Germline CDR1 and CDR2: MNHEY and SVGAGI. With 8 bases clipped from V and 5 bases from J, the junction kept 9 bases outside the gene matches. The CDR3 consists of 14 residues. The CDR3 protein is CASFPRGVGDTQYF. The DNA of the CDR3 is TGTGCCAGCTTCCCGCGGGGGGTTGGAGATACGCAGTATTTT.

This clonotype has a count of ten or more. The chain employs TRBV7-9 and TRBJ1-1; D not resolved. CDR3 length: 12 amino acids. V shed 0 bases and J shed 6 bases, with 5 bases lying between them. In germline, CDR1 is SEHNR, CDR2 FQNEAQ (reference sequence). Here the CDR3 reads CASSLAVPEAFF. CDR3 coding DNA: TGTGCCAGCAGCTTAGCCGTCCCTGAAGCTTTCTTT.

This clonotype was observed at least ten times. J is TRBJ2-7 and V is TRBV5-4; either TRBD1 or TRBD2 may supply D (6 bases each). The CDR3 consists of 14 residues. Germline V CDR1 and CDR2: SGHNT, YYREEE (reference sequence). Between the trimmed V and J ends, which lost 4 bases and 3 bases, there was a span of 14 bases. The CDR3 protein is CASSLGRGLYEQYF. Written as DNA, the CDR3 is TGTGCCAGCAGCCTGGGACGGGGGCTCTACGAGCAGTACTTC.

Only a few counts were recorded for this clonotype. The chain combines TRBV3-1 with TRBJ2-3; D gene unclear. V was clipped by 1 base and J by 1 base, with 6 bases between them. The length of the CDR3 is 14 residues. CDR1 and CDR2 from the germline V gene are LGHDT and YNNKEL (reference sequence). The CDR3 reads CASSQAAGTDTQYF. DNA of the CDR3: TGTGCCAGCAGCCAAGCGGCCGGCACAGATACGCAGTATTTT.

This clonotype occurred a few times. The chain has TRBV7-2 and TRBJ2-5, with TRBD2 matching 7 bases. The length of the CDR3 is 14 residues. Germline assignment: CDR1 SGHTA and CDR2 FQGNSA. Trimming at V came to 1 base and at J to 5 bases, leaving 4 bases not matched to a gene. The CDR3 DNA sequence: TGTGCCAGCAGCTTAGATTCCGGGAGGGAGACCCAGTACTTC. It specifies CASSLDSGRETQYF.

The CDR3 here is CASSLEVETQYF. DNA of the CDR3: TGCGCCAGCAGCTTGGAAGTGGAGACCCAGTACTTC. The chain links TRBV5-1 to TRBJ2-5; D not certain. This CDR3 has 12 amino acids. CDR1 and CDR2 (germline): SGHRS, YFSETQ. Trimming removed 0 bases from V and 5 bases from J, with 5 bases in between.

V is TRBV5-4 and J is TRBJ2-1, with D perhaps given as TRBD1 or TRBD2 (7 bases each). The V end lost 6 bases, the J end lost 4 bases, and 14 bases lay between the germline ends. The CDR3 has 14 residues. Germline lookup yields CDR1 SGHNT and CDR2 YYREEE (reference sequence). CDR3 nucleotide sequence: TGTGCCAGCACCCTGCAGGGGGGGTACAATGAGCAGTTCTTC. Translation gives CASTLQGGYNEQFF.

This clonotype occurred many times. The chain is built from TRBV14 and TRBJ1-2, with D unclear. The CDR3 totals 15 residues. Trimming shortened V by 0 bases and J by 4 bases, and 12 bases separated the two germline ends. CDR1 is SGHDN, CDR2 FVKESK, per germline. The CDR3 region has the DNA TGTGCCAGCAGCCAAGAATTTTATGGAACCTATGGCTACACCTTC. The encoded protein is CASSQEFYGTYGYTF.

This clonotype has more than one count but fewer than ten. The chain couples TRBV5-1 to TRBJ2-1; TRBD2 might be the D (5 bases). The CDR3 runs 15 residues. Germline CDR1 and CDR2: SGHRS and YFSETQ. The V end was cut by 5 bases, the J end by 0 bases, with 12 bases between. Written as DNA, the CDR3 is TGCGCCAGCAGGGCGGAGGTTTTCTCCTACAATGAGCAGTTCTTC. Translation gives CASRAEVFSYNEQFF.

This clonotype came up many times. This chain links TRBV20-1 with TRBJ2-1, with TRBD2 matching over 11 bases. The CDR3 loop spans 16 amino acids. V lost 6 bases, J lost 3 bases, and 10 bases stayed unmatched. Germline assignment: CDR1 DFQATT and CDR2 SNEGSKA (reference sequence). The CDR3 nucleotides are TGCAGTGCCGCACCCGGACTAGCGGGCAACTACAATGAGCAGTTCTTC. This codes for CSAAPGLAGNYNEQFF.

This clonotype showed up many times. The chain carries TRBV20-1 and TRBJ1-2; a possible D gene is TRBD1 (6 bases). CDR3 length: 12 residues. Trimming pared 7 bases from V and 4 bases from J, leaving 13 bases between. The germline gives CDR1 DFQATT, CDR2 SNEGSKA (reference sequence). CDR3 sequence reads: CSVPTGSYGYTF. The CDR3 DNA reads TGCAGTGTTCCGACAGGTAGCTATGGCTACACCTTC.

In this sample, this clonotype turned up a few times. A read error may produce the germline difference seen at one junction end. The rearrangement links TRBV6-4 to TRBJ1-2, with D possibly TRBD1 on 5 matching bases. Germline V CDR1 and CDR2: MRHNA, SNTAGT. This CDR3 is built from 13 residues. The CDR3 coding sequence is TGTGCCAGCAGTGACCCCTTAACTGGGACGAGCCTCTTC. It yields the protein CASSDPLTGTSLF.

The chain links TRBV28 to TRBJ2-1; 11 bases align to TRBD2. Germline CDR1 and CDR2: MDHEN and SYDVKM. V lost 2 bases to trimming and J lost 8 bases; unmatched junction nucleotides: 11. The CDR3 is made up of 17 amino acids. CDR3 coding DNA: TGTGCCAGCAGTTTAAGCCCTTTAGCGGGGGGGCCATATGAGCAGTTCTTC. Translated, it gives CASSLSPLAGGPYEQFF.

Ten or more counts support this clonotype. The CDR3 reads CASDEGSGGRGQYF. CDR3 bases: TGCGCCAGCGACGAGGGAAGCGGGGGCCGGGGGCAGTACTTC. The V gene is TRBV5-1, the J gene TRBJ2-7; 8 bases map to TRBD2. CDR3 length equals 14 residues. Per the germline V gene, CDR1 is SGHRS and CDR2 is YFSETQ. Trimming removed 7 bases from V and 9 bases from J; junction bases left unmatched: 15.

Many counts were recorded for this clonotype. J is TRBJ1-3 and V is TRBV6-1, with D possibly matching TRBD1 (5 bases). The CDR3 runs to 13 residues. V gave up 4 bases and J gave up 8 bases, with 12 bases separating them. Germline V CDR1 and CDR2: MNHNS, SASEGT. CDR3 region: CASSAGGADTIYF. In nucleotides, the CDR3 is TGTGCCAGCAGTGCCGGGGGTGCGGACACCATATATTTT.

This clonotype was found many times. The chain recombines TRBV20-1 with TRBJ1-1, with 7 bases matching TRBD1. The CDR3 loop spans 16 amino acids. The germline V gene has CDR1 DFQATT and CDR2 SNEGSKA (reference sequence). Unmatched junction bases numbered 8, after V lost 0 bases and J lost 1 base. The CDR3 region is CSAREGGTGGNTEAFF. The CDR3 DNA reads TGCAGTGCTAGAGAAGGGGGCACGGGGGGGAACACTGAAGCTTTCTTT.

About this clonotype itself: No DNA is shown, since the ends of the CDR3 on it are uncertain; the CDR3 is the one TCRdb lists. The V gene is TRBV2, the J gene TRBJ2-2. The germline V gene has CDR1 SNHLY and CDR2 FYNNEI. The CDR3 totals 14 residues, both ends included. This CDR3 is CASIDRYTGELFFF.

This clonotype showed up many times. The chain has TRBV7-2 and TRBJ2-5, with D possibly matching TRBD2 (5 bases). The CDR3 loop spans 16 amino acids. Trimming left V 1 base short and J 10 bases short, with 22 bases between. Germline-derived CDR1 and CDR2 are SGHTA and FQGNSA. The DNA of the CDR3 is TGTGCCAGCAGCTTAGACCCTCAACTAGGGTCCCTGGTCCAGTACTTC. It translates to CASSLDPQLGSLVQYF.

At least ten counts were recorded for this clonotype. This chain uses TRBV3-1 with TRBJ2-2; D is unresolved. The germline V gene has CDR1 LGHDT and CDR2 YNNKEL (reference sequence). The CDR3 spans 14 residues. The V end lost 1 base, the J end lost 10 bases, and 13 bases lay between the germline ends. The CDR3 loop is CASSQGRPPKELFF. The CDR3 coding sequence is TGTGCCAGCAGCCAAGGGAGACCACCTAAGGAGCTGTTTTTT.

The rearrangement uses TRBV7-9 and TRBJ2-2; 10 bases agree with TRBD1. Germline CDR1 reads SEHNR; CDR2 reads FQNEAQ (reference sequence). V was clipped by 3 bases and J by 5 bases; unmatched bases: 9. The CDR3 spans 17 residues. DNA of the CDR3: TGTGCCAGCAGCTTCCGACAGGGGGCTAGTAGGACCGGGGAGCTGTTTTTT. Protein: CASSFRQGASRTGELFF.

Points on this clonotype: Since a much larger clone is just one base distant, this may be a read error. This rearrangement joins TRBV7-4 to TRBJ2-5; D is perhaps TRBD2 (5 bases). With 8 bases removed from V and 4 bases from J, the gap between germline ends came to 14 bases. The V gene's germline CDR1 is SGHVT and CDR2 SQSDAQ. The CDR3 has 13 residues. CDR3 amino acids: CASCFSGLETQYF. In DNA, the CDR3 is TGTGCCAGCTGTTTCTCGGGGTTAGAGACCCAGTACTTC.

This clonotype was recorded at least ten times. The gene calls are TRBV7-9 and TRBJ2-1; tentatively, D is TRBD1 or TRBD2 (6 bases each). Trimming took 3 bases from V and 5 from J, leaving 14 bases between them. The CDR3 runs 15 residues. CDR1 is SEHNR, CDR2 FQNEAQ, per germline (reference sequence). The CDR3 region is CASSFLSGANNEQFF. The CDR3 DNA reads TGTGCCAGCAGCTTTCTTTCGGGGGCCAACAATGAGCAGTTCTTC.

This clonotype appeared many times. The chain links TRBV24-1 to TRBJ2-5; 7 bases line up with TRBD1. This CDR3 contains 14 residues. Germline V CDR1 and CDR2: KGHDR, SFDVKD. Germline trimming cut 4 bases from V and 3 bases from J; bases unmatched to any gene: 4. Here the CDR3 reads CATSEGDREETQYF. The CDR3, as DNA: TGTGCCACCAGTGAGGGTGACAGGGAAGAGACCCAGTACTTC.

As regards this clonotype: A single base is all that separates this from a far larger clone, so a read error is likely. The genes are TRBV11-2 and TRBJ2-7, with D perhaps TRBD1 (6 bases). Trimming took off 5 bases at V and 4 bases at J, with 18 bases between the two ends. The CDR3 extends over 15 amino acids. Germline values: CDR1 SGHAT, CDR2 FQNNGV. CDR3 protein: CASSAVGAETYEQYF. The CDR3 nucleotides are TGTGCCAGCAGCGCCGTGGGGGCAGAGACTTACGAGCAGTACTTC.

The chain recombines TRBV13 with TRBJ2-3; tentative D call: TRBD2 (6 bases). Germline assignment: CDR1 PRHDT and CDR2 FYEKMQ (reference sequence). The CDR3 covers 16 residues. Trimming removed 4 bases at V and 4 bases at J, with 18 bases between. The CDR3 bases are TGTGCCAGCAGCTCTCTTACTAGCTCTTCCTCAGATACGCAGTATTTT. Translation gives CASSSLTSSSSDTQYF.